This entry lists 14 T cell receptor beta chains sequenced from one sample in a study of CD8 T cells in ankylosing spondylitis (dated 2017 in TCRdb). Library method: 5' RACE. The sequencer was an Illumina HiSeq 2500. TCRdb reran the public reads through fastp at Q25 and MiXCR, keeping productive beta chains. Each CDR3 protein appears once, grouped with its most common genes and DNA. The sample includes under 300,000 distinct CDR3 sequences, with 7.5% to 9% observed a single time. The ten largest clones take up under 7.5% of the sample. The specimen was blood, either unsorted or a sorted T cell fraction (not recorded which). These receptors were collected from a male donor with ankylosing spondylitis or in good health (not recorded which).

The table lists this clonotype with many counts. The CDR3 loop is CSARTSGVYTQYF. The CDR3 bases are TGCAGTGCCCGGACTAGCGGGGTGTATACGCAGTATTTT. The V gene is TRBV20-1, the J gene TRBJ2-3, with TRBD2 matching 12 bases. Germline lookup yields CDR1 DFQATT and CDR2 SNEGSKA (reference sequence). This CDR3 has 13 residues. V trimming: 6 bases; J trimming: 7 bases; junction bases outside the gene matches: 5.

This clonotype was counted only a few times. The chain recombines TRBV12-3 or TRBV12-4 with TRBJ1-2; 7 nucleotides align to TRBD1. The CDR3 is 16 residues long. V trimming: 6 bases; J trimming: 7 bases; junction bases outside the gene matches: 17. The CDR3 nucleotides read TGTGCCAGCAGCCAGACCCCAGGGGGGGTGAGGGGTGGCTACACCTTC. Protein sequence: CASSQTPGGVRGGYTF.

This clonotype was picked up many times. The chain joins TRBV14 to TRBJ2-3; 7 positions match TRBD1. Per the germline V gene, CDR1 is SGHDN and CDR2 is FVKESK. V lost 1 base to trimming and J lost 5 bases; unmatched junction nucleotides: 3. This CDR3 contains 14 residues. DNA for the CDR3: TGTGCCAGCAGCCAAGGACAGGGAATAGATACGCAGTATTTT. Its protein product is CASSQGQGIDTQYF.

This clonotype has more than one count but fewer than ten. The chain recombines TRBV7-2 with TRBJ2-5, with TRBD2 matching over 8 bases. Germline values: CDR1 SGHTA, CDR2 FQGNSA. The CDR3 has 17 amino acids. J was trimmed by 2 bases and V by 1 base; bases with no gene match: 9. CDR3 coding DNA: TGTGCCAGCAGCTTAGTGGGCGGGGGGTCTCGACAAGAGACCCAGTACTTC. Translating it yields CASSLVGGGSRQETQYF.

This clonotype was recorded at least ten times. This chain connects TRBV20-1 to TRBJ2-5; 10 bases are a match to TRBD2. Germline V gene data show CDR1 as DFQATT and CDR2 as SNEGSKA (reference sequence). V lost 5 bases to trimming and J lost 2 bases; unmatched junction nucleotides: 2. The CDR3 sequence is 13 residues long. CDR3 loop: CSARTSGQETQYF. As DNA, the CDR3 is TGCAGTGCTCGGACTAGCGGACAAGAGACCCAGTACTTC.

In this sample, this clonotype turned up many times. The J gene is TRBJ1-2, the V gene TRBV12-3 or TRBV12-4; weak D call: TRBD1 (5 bases). Trimming removed 5 bases from V and 4 bases from J, with 17 bases in between. This CDR3 spans 15 amino acids. In DNA form, the CDR3 reads TGTGCCAGCAGTGCCCCCGGAAGGGGTTTCTATGGCTACACCTTC. This translates into CASSAPGRGFYGYTF.

This clonotype was detected ten times or more. The CDR3 is CATSDPPPGQRAYEQYF. CDR3 nucleotide sequence: TGTGCCACCAGTGATCCACCACCGGGACAGAGAGCCTACGAGCAGTACTTC. The chain has TRBV24-1 and TRBJ2-7, with 7 nucleotides matching TRBD1. The germline gives CDR1 KGHDR, CDR2 SFDVKD. Trimming removed 3 bases from V and 2 bases from J; junction bases left unmatched: 12. The CDR3 is 17 residues long.

In this sample, this clonotype turned up many times. V usage is TRBV20-1 and J usage is TRBJ1-2; D perhaps matches TRBD1 (5 bases). There are 14 residues in the CDR3. Deletions cut 3 bases from V and 4 bases from J, with 15 bases between. Per the germline V gene, CDR1 is DFQATT and CDR2 is SNEGSKA (reference sequence). The CDR3 loop is CSASRLGAGYGYTF. In DNA form, the CDR3 reads TGCAGTGCTAGCCGCCTTGGGGCTGGCTATGGCTACACCTTC.

In this sample, this clonotype turned up many times. The rearrangement joins TRBV29-1 to TRBJ2-1; D ambiguous. This CDR3 is 12 amino acids long. Looked up from germline, CDR1 is SQVTM and CDR2 is ANQGSEA. V was pared by 2 bases and J by 4 bases, with 6 bases between. The CDR3 sequence is CSVESSYNEQFF. CDR3 sequence (DNA): TGCAGCGTTGAATCGAGTTACAATGAGCAGTTCTTC.

There are many counts of this clonotype. V and J are TRBV20-1 and TRBJ2-1; D assignment may be TRBD1 or TRBD2 (6 bases each). Germline lookup yields CDR1 DFQATT and CDR2 SNEGSKA (reference sequence). V lost 2 bases to trimming and J lost 2 bases, with 10 bases between them. The CDR3 extends over 14 amino acids. CDR3 in amino acids: CSARPGAAYNEQFF. The CDR3 DNA reads as TGCAGTGCTAGACCGGGGGCCGCCTACAATGAGCAGTTCTTC.

This clonotype was counted ten times or more. The genes are TRBV19 and TRBJ2-1; D not certain. Germline CDR1 reads LNHDA; CDR2 reads SQIVND (reference sequence). Trimming stripped 5 bases from V and 2 bases from J, with 7 bases between. The length of the CDR3 is 13 residues. The CDR3 nucleotides are TGTGCCAGTAGTCCGGTCCCCTACAATGAGCAGTTCTTC. Its protein is CASSPVPYNEQFF.

The chain employs TRBV6-6 and TRBJ2-7; D is uncertain. The CDR3 runs 13 residues. Trimming pared 1 base from V and 4 bases from J, leaving 8 bases between. Germline V gene lookup returns CDR1 MNHNY and CDR2 SVGAGI (reference sequence). In nucleotides, the CDR3 is TGTGCCAGCAGTTACTTAGGCGGTTACGAGCAGTACTTC. Protein: CASSYLGGYEQYF.

This clonotype was counted between two and nine times. The chain has TRBV6-2 or TRBV6-3 and TRBJ1-2; D not certain. Germline V lookup: CDR1 MNHEY, CDR2 SVGEGT. This CDR3 has 13 residues. The V end lost 2 bases, the J end lost 6 bases, and 10 bases lay between the germline ends. The CDR3 protein is CASSYAEIDGYTF. CDR3 DNA: TGTGCCAGCAGTTACGCCGAAATAGATGGCTACACCTTC.

This clonotype was observed a few times. The CDR3 sequence: CSAREQAAFYEQYF. Here the CDR3 DNA reads TGCAGTGCTAGAGAACAGGCGGCCTTCTACGAGCAGTACTTC. The J gene is TRBJ2-7, the V gene TRBV20-1, with D possibly TRBD1 on 5 matching bases. This CDR3 spans 14 amino acids. Germline V gives CDR1 DFQATT, CDR2 SNEGSKA (reference sequence). The V gene lost 0 bases and the J gene lost 3 bases, with 12 bases spanning the gap.